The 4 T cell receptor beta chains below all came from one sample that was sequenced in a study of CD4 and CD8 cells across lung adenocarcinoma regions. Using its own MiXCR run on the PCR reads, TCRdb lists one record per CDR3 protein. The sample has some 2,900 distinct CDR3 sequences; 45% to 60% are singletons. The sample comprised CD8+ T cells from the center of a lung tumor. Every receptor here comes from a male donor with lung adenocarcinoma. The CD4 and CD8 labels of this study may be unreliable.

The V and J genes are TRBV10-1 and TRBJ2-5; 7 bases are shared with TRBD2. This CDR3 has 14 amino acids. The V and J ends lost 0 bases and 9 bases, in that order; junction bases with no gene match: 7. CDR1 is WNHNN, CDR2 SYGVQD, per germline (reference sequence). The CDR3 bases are TGCGCCAGCAGTGAGTCGGGAGGGGTTGGAGCCCAGTACTTC. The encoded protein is CASSESGGVGAQYF.

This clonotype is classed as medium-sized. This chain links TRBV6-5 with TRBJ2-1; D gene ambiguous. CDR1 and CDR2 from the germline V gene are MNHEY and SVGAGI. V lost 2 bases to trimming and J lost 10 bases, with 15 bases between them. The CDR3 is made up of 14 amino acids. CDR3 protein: CASSYDGPLEEQFF. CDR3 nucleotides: TGTGCCAGCAGTTACGACGGCCCCCTCGAGGAGCAGTTCTTC.

The CDR3 loop is CASSLGSGETQYF. The CDR3 DNA sequence: TGCGCCAGCAGCTTAGGGAGTGGGGAGACCCAGTACTTC. The genes are TRBV5-1 and TRBJ2-1; D is possibly TRBD2 (5 bases). The J call may be in error: the DNA end matches TRBJ2-5 better. The CDR3 totals 13 residues. Per the germline V gene, CDR1 is SGHRS and CDR2 is YFSETQ.

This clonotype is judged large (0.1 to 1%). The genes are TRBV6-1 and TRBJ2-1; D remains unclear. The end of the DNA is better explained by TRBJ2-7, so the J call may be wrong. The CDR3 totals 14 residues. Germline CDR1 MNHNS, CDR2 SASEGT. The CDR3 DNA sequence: TGTGCCAGCAGTCCACGGAGTCCACCCTACGAGCAGTACTTC. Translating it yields CASSPRSPPYEQYF.